This TCR beta chain was captured by sequencing in a study of response to subunit inactivated influenza vaccine. Points from the study as a whole: Authors suggested each seasonal flu vaccination may recruit only limited numbers of new T cells.

To note about this clonotype: Its matching antigen is unknown.

TCRdb ran MiXCR on the RT-PCR reads and lists one entry per CDR3 protein. The table has 500,000 to 550,000 distinct CDR3 sequences, around 7.9% seen once. The sample here was PBMCs from blood, taken roughly 24 months after vaccination. The receptor was isolated from a man aged 50-75 years who received an inactivated influenza vaccine.

The CDR3 sequence is CASSLLRDYTHEQFF. CDR3 DNA sequence: TGTGCCAGCAGCTTGCTACGGGACTATACGCATGAGCAGTTCTTC. The chain couples TRBV5-6 to TRBJ2-1, with 7 bases identical to TRBD2. Unmatched junction bases numbered 9, after V lost 1 base and J lost 8 bases. Germline assignment: CDR1 SGHDT and CDR2 YYEEEE. The CDR3 is 15 residues long.